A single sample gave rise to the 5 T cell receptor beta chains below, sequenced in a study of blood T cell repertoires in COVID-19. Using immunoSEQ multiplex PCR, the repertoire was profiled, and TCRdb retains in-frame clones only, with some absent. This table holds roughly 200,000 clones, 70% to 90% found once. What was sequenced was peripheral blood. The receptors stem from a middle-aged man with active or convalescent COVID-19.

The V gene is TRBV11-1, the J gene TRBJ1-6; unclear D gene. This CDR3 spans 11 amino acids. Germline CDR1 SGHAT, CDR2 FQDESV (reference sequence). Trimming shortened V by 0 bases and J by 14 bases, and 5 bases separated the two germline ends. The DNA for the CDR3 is TGTGCCAGCAGCTTAGCTGGCACCCTCCACTTT. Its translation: CASSLAGTLHF.

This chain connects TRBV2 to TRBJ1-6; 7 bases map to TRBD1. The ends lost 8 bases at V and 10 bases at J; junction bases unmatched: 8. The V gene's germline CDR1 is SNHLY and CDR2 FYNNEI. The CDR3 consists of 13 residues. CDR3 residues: CASGDRAESPLHF. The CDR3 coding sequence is TGTGCCAGCGGAGACAGGGCGGAATCACCCCTCCACTTT.

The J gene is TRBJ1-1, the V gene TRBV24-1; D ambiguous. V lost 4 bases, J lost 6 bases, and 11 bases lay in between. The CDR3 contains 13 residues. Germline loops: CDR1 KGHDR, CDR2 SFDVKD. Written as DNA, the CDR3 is TGTGCCACCAGTGAGAGCAGGTCCTCTGAAGCTTTCTTT. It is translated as CATSESRSSEAFF.

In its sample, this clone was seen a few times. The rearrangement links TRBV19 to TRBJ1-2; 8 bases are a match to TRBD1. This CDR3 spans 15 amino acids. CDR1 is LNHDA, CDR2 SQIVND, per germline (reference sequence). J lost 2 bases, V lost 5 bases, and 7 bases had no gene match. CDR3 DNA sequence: TGTGCCAGTAGTGTTGGACAGGGAAGGAACTATGGCTACACCTTC. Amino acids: CASSVGQGRNYGYTF.

The CDR3 DNA reads TGTGCCAGCAGTTTTAGAGGAGCTGGGGCCAACGTCCTGACTTTC. Encoded protein: CASSFRGAGANVLTF. The chain has TRBV28 and TRBJ2-6; D unclear. Trimming took 3 bases from V and 2 from J, leaving 8 bases between them. This CDR3 has 15 amino acids. CDR1 and CDR2 from the germline V gene are MDHEN and SYDVKM.